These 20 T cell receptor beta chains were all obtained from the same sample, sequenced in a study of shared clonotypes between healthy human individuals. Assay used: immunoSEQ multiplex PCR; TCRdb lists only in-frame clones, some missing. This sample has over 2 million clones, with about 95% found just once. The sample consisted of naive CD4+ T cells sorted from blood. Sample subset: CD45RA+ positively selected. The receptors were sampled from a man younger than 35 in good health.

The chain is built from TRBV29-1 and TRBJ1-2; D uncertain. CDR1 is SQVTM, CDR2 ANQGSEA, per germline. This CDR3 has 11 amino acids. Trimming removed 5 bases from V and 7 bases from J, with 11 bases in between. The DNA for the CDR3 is TGCAGCGTTTCGGACGGCGGTGGCTACACCTTC. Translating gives CSVSDGGGYTF.

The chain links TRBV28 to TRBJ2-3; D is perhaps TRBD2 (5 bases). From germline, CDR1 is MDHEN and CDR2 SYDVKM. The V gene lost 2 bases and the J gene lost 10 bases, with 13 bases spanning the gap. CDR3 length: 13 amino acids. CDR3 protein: CASSLRGKASQYF. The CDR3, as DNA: TGTGCCAGCAGTTTACGGGGTAAGGCTTCGCAGTATTTT.

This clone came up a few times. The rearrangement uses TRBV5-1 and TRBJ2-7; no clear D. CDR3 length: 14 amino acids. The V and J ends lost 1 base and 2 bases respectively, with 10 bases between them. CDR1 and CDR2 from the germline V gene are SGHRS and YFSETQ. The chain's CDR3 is CASSLSLRAYEQYF. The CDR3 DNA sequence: TGCGCCAGCAGCTTGTCCTTGAGAGCCTACGAGCAGTACTTC. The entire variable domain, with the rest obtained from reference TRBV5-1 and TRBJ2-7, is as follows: KAGVTQTPRYLIKTRGQQVTLSCSPISGHRSVSWYQQTPGQGLQFLFEYFSETQRNKGNFPGRFSGRQFSNSRSEMNVSTLELGDSALYLCASSLSLRAYEQYFGPGTRLTVT.

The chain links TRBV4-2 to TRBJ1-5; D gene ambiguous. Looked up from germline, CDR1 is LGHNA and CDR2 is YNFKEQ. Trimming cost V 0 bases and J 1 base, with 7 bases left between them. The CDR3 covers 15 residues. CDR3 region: CASSQDVRSNQPQHF. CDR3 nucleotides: TGTGCCAGCAGCCAAGATGTGAGAAGCAATCAGCCCCAGCATTTT.

This chain's CDR3 is CASSFQTDSYEQYF. The CDR3 bases are TGTGCCAGCAGCTTTCAGACGGATTCCTACGAGCAGTACTTC. The chain couples TRBV13 to TRBJ2-7; D remains ambiguous. V lost 3 bases, J lost 1 base, and 10 bases lay in between. Germline CDR1 and CDR2: PRHDT and FYEKMQ (reference sequence). The CDR3 spans 14 residues. The whole variable domain, filled in from reference TRBV13 and TRBJ2-7, reads AAGVIQSPRHLIKEKRETATLKCYPIPRHDTVYWYQQGPGQDPQFLISFYEKMQSDKGSIPDRFSAQQFSDYHSELNMSSLELGDSALYFCASSFQTDSYEQYFGPGTRLTVT.

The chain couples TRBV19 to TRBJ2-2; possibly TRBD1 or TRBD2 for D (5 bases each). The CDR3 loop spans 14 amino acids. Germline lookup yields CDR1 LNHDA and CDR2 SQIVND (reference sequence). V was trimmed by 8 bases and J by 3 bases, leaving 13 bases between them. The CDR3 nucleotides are TGTGCCAGTGGAGGCAGGGTCGACACCGGGGAGCTGTTTTTT. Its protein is CASGGRVDTGELFF.

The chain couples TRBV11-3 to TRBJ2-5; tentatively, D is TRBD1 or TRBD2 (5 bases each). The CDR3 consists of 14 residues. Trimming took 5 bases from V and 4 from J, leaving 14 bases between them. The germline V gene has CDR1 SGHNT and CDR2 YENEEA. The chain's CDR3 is CASSPRRGGETQYF. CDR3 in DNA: TGTGCCAGCAGCCCCCGTCGGGGCGGAGAGACCCAGTACTTC.

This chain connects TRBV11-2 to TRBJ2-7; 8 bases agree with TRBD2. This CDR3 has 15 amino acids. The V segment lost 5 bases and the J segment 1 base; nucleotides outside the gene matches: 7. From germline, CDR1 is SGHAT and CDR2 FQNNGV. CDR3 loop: CASSRLAQHSYEQYF. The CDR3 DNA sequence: TGTGCCAGCAGCAGACTAGCGCAACATTCCTACGAGCAGTACTTC. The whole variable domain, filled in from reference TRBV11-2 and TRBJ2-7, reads EAGVAQSPRYKIIEKRQSVAFWCNPISGHATLYWYQQILGQGPKLLIQFQNNGVVDDSQLPKDRFSAERLKGVDSTLKIQPAKLEDSAVYLCASSRLAQHSYEQYFGPGTRLTVT.

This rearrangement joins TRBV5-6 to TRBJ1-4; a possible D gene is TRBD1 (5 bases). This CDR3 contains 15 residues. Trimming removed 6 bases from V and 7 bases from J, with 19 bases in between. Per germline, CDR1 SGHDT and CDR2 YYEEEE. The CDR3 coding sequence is TGTGCCAGCACATTACGGCAGGGAGGCGGTGAAAAACTGTTTTTT. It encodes CASTLRQGGGEKLFF.

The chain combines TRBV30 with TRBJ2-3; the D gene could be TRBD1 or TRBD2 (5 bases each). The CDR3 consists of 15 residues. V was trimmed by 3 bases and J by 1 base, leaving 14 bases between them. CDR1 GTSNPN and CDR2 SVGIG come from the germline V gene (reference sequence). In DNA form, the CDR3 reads TGTGCCTGGAGCGCCCGTGGGACGGGCACAGATACGCAGTATTTT. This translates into CAWSARGTGTDTQYF.

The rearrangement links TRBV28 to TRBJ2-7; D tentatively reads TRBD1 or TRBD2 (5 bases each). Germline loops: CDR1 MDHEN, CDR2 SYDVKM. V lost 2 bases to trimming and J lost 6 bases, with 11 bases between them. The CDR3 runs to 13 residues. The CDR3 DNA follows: TGTGCCAGCAGTTTAGGGACCCTCGCCGAGCAGTACTTC. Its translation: CASSLGTLAEQYF.

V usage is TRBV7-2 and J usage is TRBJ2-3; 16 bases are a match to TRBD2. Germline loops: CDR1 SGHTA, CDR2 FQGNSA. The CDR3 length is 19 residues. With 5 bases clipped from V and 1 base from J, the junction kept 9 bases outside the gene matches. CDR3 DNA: TGTGCCAGCAGCGGGCAGGGACTAGCGGGAGGGCCTGGCACAGATACGCAGTATTTT. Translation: CASSGQGLAGGPGTDTQYF. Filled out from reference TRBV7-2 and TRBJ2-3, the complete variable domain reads GAGVSQSPSNKVTEKGKDVELRCDPISGHTALYWYRQSLGQGLEFLIYFQGNSAPDKSGLPSDRFSAERTGGSVSTLTIQRTQQEDSAVYLCASSGQGLAGGPGTDTQYFGPGTRLTVL.

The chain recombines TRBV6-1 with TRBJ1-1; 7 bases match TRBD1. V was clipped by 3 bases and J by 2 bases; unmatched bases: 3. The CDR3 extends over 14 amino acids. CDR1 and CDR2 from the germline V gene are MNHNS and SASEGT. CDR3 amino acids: CASSDRGVNTEAFF. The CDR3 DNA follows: TGTGCCAGCAGTGACAGGGGGGTAAACACTGAAGCTTTCTTT.

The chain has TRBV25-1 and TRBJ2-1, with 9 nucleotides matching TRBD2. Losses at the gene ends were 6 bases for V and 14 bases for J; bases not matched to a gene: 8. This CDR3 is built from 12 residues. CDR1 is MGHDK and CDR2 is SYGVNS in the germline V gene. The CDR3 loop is CASSKPSGKEFF. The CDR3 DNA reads TGTGCCAGCAGCAAACCTAGCGGGAAGGAGTTCTTC.

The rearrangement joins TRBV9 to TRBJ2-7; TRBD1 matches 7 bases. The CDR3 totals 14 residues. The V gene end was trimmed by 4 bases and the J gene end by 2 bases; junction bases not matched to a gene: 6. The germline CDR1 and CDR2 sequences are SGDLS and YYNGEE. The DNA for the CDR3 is TGTGCCAGCAGCAAAGGGACAGACACCTACGAGCAGTACTTC. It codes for CASSKGTDTYEQYF. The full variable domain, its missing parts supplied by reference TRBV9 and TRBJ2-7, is DSGVTQTPKHLITATGQRVTLRCSPRSGDLSVYWYQQSLDQGLQFLIQYYNGEERAKGNILERFSAQQFPDLHSELNLSSLELGDSALYFCASSKGTDTYEQYFGPGTRLTVT.

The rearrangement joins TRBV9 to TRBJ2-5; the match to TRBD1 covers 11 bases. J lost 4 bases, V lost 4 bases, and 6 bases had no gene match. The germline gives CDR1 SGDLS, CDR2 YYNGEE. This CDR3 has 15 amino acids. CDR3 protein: CASSSGQGARETQYF. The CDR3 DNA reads TGTGCCAGCAGCTCAGGACAGGGGGCCCGAGAGACCCAGTACTTC. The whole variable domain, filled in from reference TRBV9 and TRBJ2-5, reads DSGVTQTPKHLITATGQRVTLRCSPRSGDLSVYWYQQSLDQGLQFLIQYYNGEERAKGNILERFSAQQFPDLHSELNLSSLELGDSALYFCASSSGQGARETQYFGPGTRLLVL.

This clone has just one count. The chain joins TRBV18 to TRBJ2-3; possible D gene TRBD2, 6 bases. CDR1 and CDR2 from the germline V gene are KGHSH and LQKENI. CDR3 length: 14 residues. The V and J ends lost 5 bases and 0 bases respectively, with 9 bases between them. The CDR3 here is CASSIGLSTDTQYF. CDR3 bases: TGTGCCAGCTCAATCGGACTAAGCACAGATACGCAGTATTTT.

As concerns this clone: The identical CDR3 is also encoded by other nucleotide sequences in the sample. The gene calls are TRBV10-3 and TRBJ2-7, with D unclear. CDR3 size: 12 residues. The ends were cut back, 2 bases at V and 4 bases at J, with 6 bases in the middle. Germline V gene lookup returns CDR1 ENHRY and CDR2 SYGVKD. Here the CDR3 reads CAISETGYEQYF. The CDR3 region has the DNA TGTGCCATCAGTGAGACTGGGTACGAGCAGTACTTC.

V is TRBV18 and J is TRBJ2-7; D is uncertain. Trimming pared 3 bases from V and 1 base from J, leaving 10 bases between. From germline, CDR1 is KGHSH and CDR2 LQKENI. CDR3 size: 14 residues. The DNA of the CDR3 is TGTGCCAGCTCACCTACCGGGTTTTCCTACGAGCAGTACTTC. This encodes CASSPTGFSYEQYF.

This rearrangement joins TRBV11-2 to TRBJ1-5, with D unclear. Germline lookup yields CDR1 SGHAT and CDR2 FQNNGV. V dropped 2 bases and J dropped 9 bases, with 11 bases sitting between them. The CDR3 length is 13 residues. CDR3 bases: TGTGCCAGCAGCTTAACGGAAACGCGGCCCCAGCATTTT. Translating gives CASSLTETRPQHF.